The source of this TCR beta chain is a study of blood T cell repertoires in COVID-19. The table came from immunoSEQ multiplex PCR; TCRdb's copy has only in-frame clones and leaves some out. The sample has over 150,000 clones, about four fifths seen once. CDR1 is SGHVS, CDR2 FQNEAQ, per germline. With 0 bases removed from V and 7 bases from J, the gap between germline ends came to 9 bases. The CDR3 consists of 13 residues. The rearrangement links TRBV7-8 to TRBJ1-2, with D possibly matching TRBD1 (5 bases). This receptor was taken from an elderly woman with COVID-19, enrolled during active disease. Sequenced input: peripheral blood. The CDR3 DNA follows: TGTGCCAGCAGCTTAGCGGGGCAGATTGGCTACACCTTC. This codes for CASSLAGQIGYTF.